These 27 T cell receptor beta chains originate from one sample sequenced in a study of blood T cell repertoires in COVID-19. The repertoire was sequenced with immunoSEQ multiplex PCR; TCRdb's copy has only in-frame clones and lacks some. Of about 280,000 clones in the sample, 89% were seen once. The material sequenced was peripheral blood. Every receptor here comes from a man between 50 and 59 years old with acute or convalescent COVID-19.

The chain employs TRBV11-2 and TRBJ2-1; 7 bases are shared with TRBD2. CDR3 size: 18 residues. Losses at the gene ends were 3 bases for V and 6 bases for J; bases not matched to a gene: 17. CDR1 and CDR2 (germline): SGHAT, FQNNGV. CDR3 coding DNA: TGTGCCAGCAGCTTGGGGGGACTAAAGGGGAGGTCTTTCAATGAGCAGTTCTTC. This encodes CASSLGGLKGRSFNEQFF.

J is TRBJ2-1 and V is TRBV20-1, with a tentative D call TRBD2 (6 bases). This CDR3 has 11 residues. V dropped 7 bases and J dropped 5 bases, with 9 bases sitting between them. Germline lookup yields CDR1 DFQATT and CDR2 SNEGSKA (reference sequence). The CDR3 DNA follows: TGCAGTGTCGGGGGTAACAATGAGCAGTTCTTC. Translating it yields CSVGGNNEQFF.

V and J are TRBV18 and TRBJ1-6; the D is unclear. The germline V gene has CDR1 KGHSH and CDR2 LQKENI. The CDR3 sequence is 14 residues long. V was shortened by 3 bases and J by 8 bases, with 11 bases between the two germline ends. This CDR3 is CASSPRGSYSPLHF. The CDR3 DNA sequence: TGTGCCAGCTCACCTCGGGGTTCATATTCACCCCTCCACTTT.

CDR3 DNA sequence: TGTGCCAGCTCGGTGAGACAGGGTCTATCCTATAATTCACCCCTCCACTTT. Its translation: CASSVRQGLSYNSPLHF. The chain links TRBV18 to TRBJ1-6, with 7 bases fitting TRBD1. This CDR3 comprises 17 residues. J gave up 1 base and V 6 bases, and 9 bases lay outside the gene matches. Germline V lookup: CDR1 KGHSH, CDR2 LQKENI.

The chain is built from TRBV18 and TRBJ1-1; the D is unclear. Trimming removed 2 bases from V and 6 bases from J, with 16 bases in between. Germline V lookup: CDR1 KGHSH, CDR2 LQKENI. This CDR3 spans 15 amino acids. CDR3 loop: CASSPSRIQKAEAFF. Written as DNA, the CDR3 is TGTGCCAGCTCACCATCCAGGATCCAAAAGGCTGAAGCTTTCTTT.

This sequence joins TRBV5-1 and TRBJ2-2; TRBD2 aligns across 7 bases. CDR1 and CDR2 from the germline V gene are SGHRS and YFSETQ. This CDR3 is 14 amino acids long. Trimming took 1 base from V and 4 from J; bases not matched to a gene: 1. CDR3 amino acids: CASSLSGGTGELFF. The CDR3 nucleotides are TGCGCCAGCAGCTTGTCGGGGGGCACCGGGGAGCTGTTTTTT.

This clone was detected once. Within the sample, other DNA sequences also encode this same CDR3. The gene calls are TRBV7-9 and TRBJ2-3; 9 bases agree with TRBD1. Germline loops: CDR1 SEHNR, CDR2 FQNEAQ (reference sequence). V lost 3 bases and J lost 1; bases outside the gene matches: 2. This CDR3 is 15 amino acids long. DNA of the CDR3: TGTGCCAGCAGCTTCAGGACAGGGGGCACAGATACGCAGTATTTT. Translated: CASSFRTGGTDTQYF.

The rearrangement joins TRBV3-1 (or the pseudogene TRBV3-2) to TRBJ2-4; possible D gene TRBD1, 5 bases. This CDR3 is 16 amino acids long. The germline CDR1 and CDR2 sequences are LGHDT and YNNKEL (reference sequence). V was shortened by 1 base and J by 0 bases, with 10 bases between the two germline ends. Written as DNA, the CDR3 is TGTGCCAGCAGCCAAGTTCAGGGATTAGCCAAAAACATTCAGTACTTC. Protein product: CASSQVQGLAKNIQYF.

This clone was detected only once. V gene TRBV2 combines with J gene TRBJ2-4; 7 nucleotides align to TRBD2. The CDR3 has 14 residues. Trimming took 2 bases from V and 4 from J; bases not matched to a gene: 2. Germline V gene sequence: CDR1 SNHLY, CDR2 FYNNEI. CDR3: CASSELGGKNIQYF. CDR3 sequence (DNA): TGTGCCAGCAGTGAATTGGGGGGGAAAAACATTCAGTACTTC.

The CDR3 nucleotides are TGCGCCAGCAGCCAAGAGGTTAACTTACGCTCTGGAAACACCATATATTTT. This sequence encodes CASSQEVNLRSGNTIYF. This chain links TRBV4-1 with TRBJ1-3; no definite D call. CDR1 and CDR2 (germline): MGHRA, YSYEKL. Trimming took 0 bases from V and 0 from J, leaving 12 bases between them. This CDR3 has 17 amino acids.

This rearrangement joins TRBV27 to TRBJ1-4; possibly TRBD1 for D (6 bases). Deletions cut 8 bases from V and 1 base from J, with 8 bases between. The germline V gene encodes CDR1 MNHEY and CDR2 SMNVEV (reference sequence). The CDR3 has 13 amino acids. This chain's CDR3 is CASLGGTNEKLFF. For the CDR3, the DNA is TGTGCCAGCCTAGGGGGAACTAATGAAAAACTGTTTTTT.

The V call is TRBV6-5, the J call TRBJ1-2; TRBD1 aligns across 9 bases. J gave up 7 bases and V 6 bases, and 6 bases lay outside the gene matches. CDR3 length: 13 amino acids. The V gene's germline CDR1 is MNHEY and CDR2 SVGAGI. CDR3 nucleotide sequence: TGTGCCAGCAGCCGGGACAGGGAAGGTGGCTACACCTTC. This sequence encodes CASSRDREGGYTF.

The chain has TRBV19 and TRBJ1-1; D ambiguous. Germline loops: CDR1 LNHDA, CDR2 SQIVND (reference sequence). The CDR3 totals 13 residues. V lost 5 bases and J lost 3, with 10 bases in between. The CDR3 here is CASSVNRDTEAFF. CDR3 nucleotides: TGTGCCAGTAGTGTAAACCGGGACACTGAAGCTTTCTTT.

The V and J genes are TRBV10-3 and TRBJ2-5, with 9 bases identical to TRBD1. CDR3 length: 15 residues. Germline V gene lookup returns CDR1 ENHRY and CDR2 SYGVKD. V was clipped by 4 bases and J by 2 bases; unmatched bases: 5. The CDR3 protein is CAISARDRAQETQYF. For the CDR3, the DNA is TGTGCCATCAGTGCTCGGGACAGGGCGCAAGAGACCCAGTACTTC.

As concerns this clone: Other DNA sequences within the sample encode an identical CDR3. The CDR3 sequence: CASSLDSYNEQFF. In nucleotides, the CDR3 is TGCGCCAGCAGCTTGGACTCGTACAATGAGCAGTTCTTC. The chain carries TRBV5-1 and TRBJ2-1; D is undetermined. Trimming removed 0 bases at V and 4 bases at J, with 5 bases between. CDR1 is SGHRS and CDR2 is YFSETQ in the germline V gene. The length of the CDR3 is 13 residues.

The count of this clone is one. The CDR3 DNA sequence: TGCGCCAGCAGCTTTGAAAGAAAGACTCCCGGCGAGCAGTACTTC. Protein sequence: CASSFERKTPGEQYF. The chain joins TRBV5-1 to TRBJ2-7; D is unresolved. Germline CDR1 reads SGHRS; CDR2 reads YFSETQ. Trimming pared 2 bases from V and 6 bases from J, leaving 18 bases between. The CDR3 consists of 15 residues.

This clone was observed a single time. V gene TRBV19 combines with J gene TRBJ1-1, with D unresolved. CDR3 length: 12 amino acids. CDR1 is LNHDA and CDR2 is SQIVND in the germline V gene (reference sequence). The V gene lost 6 bases and the J gene lost 11 bases, with 16 bases spanning the gap. As DNA, the CDR3 is TGTGCCAGTAGAGGACTCCCGGGGAGGGCTTTCTTT. It encodes CASRGLPGRAFF.

The rearrangement joins TRBV5-4 to TRBJ2-3, with 9 bases that match TRBD2. The length of the CDR3 is 15 residues. Germline CDR1 reads SGHNT; CDR2 reads YYREEE (reference sequence). V gave up 3 bases and J gave up 6 bases; unmatched junction bases: 8. CDR3 in amino acids: CASSSGGGALDTQYF. DNA of the CDR3: TGTGCCAGCAGCTCCGGCGGGGGGGCCTTGGATACGCAGTATTTT.

This chain connects TRBV2 to TRBJ2-5, with 7 bases lining up with TRBD2. Germline CDR1 is SNHLY and CDR2 is FYNNEI. CDR3 length: 15 residues. Losses at the gene ends were 7 bases for V and 0 bases for J; bases not matched to a gene: 8. CDR3 nucleotide sequence: TGTGCCAGCACAAGGGTAGCGGGCTACCAAGAGACCCAGTACTTC. Translation gives CASTRVAGYQETQYF.

The CDR3 nucleotides read TGCAGCGTTGAGGCGGACAGGGGGCCCTATGAGCAGTTCTTC. Protein sequence: CSVEADRGPYEQFF. The J gene is TRBJ2-1, the V gene TRBV29-1; 11 positions match TRBD1. Germline values: CDR1 SQVTM, CDR2 ANQGSEA. This CDR3 comprises 14 residues. The V gene end was trimmed by 3 bases and the J gene end by 8 bases; junction bases not matched to a gene: 6.

The chain is built from TRBV12-3 or TRBV12-4 and TRBJ1-2; D gene ambiguous. Trimming took 5 bases from V and 8 from J, leaving 9 bases between them. This CDR3 contains 11 residues. CDR3 region: CASSGPGGYTF. CDR3 bases: TGTGCCAGCAGTGGGCCTGGGGGCTACACCTTC.

V usage is TRBV15 and J usage is TRBJ2-5; D may be TRBD2 (6 bases). This CDR3 contains 17 residues. Germline V gives CDR1 LNHNV, CDR2 YYDKDF (reference sequence). Trimming removed 0 bases at V and 5 bases at J, with 19 bases between. The CDR3 DNA reads TGTGCCACCAGCAGAGATCTAACCAGCGCTGGGGGGGAGACCCAGTACTTC. This gives the protein CATSRDLTSAGGETQYF.

This chain links TRBV19 with TRBJ2-3; D ambiguous. This CDR3 is built from 13 residues. With 2 bases removed from V and 6 bases from J, the gap between germline ends came to 9 bases. The germline gives CDR1 LNHDA, CDR2 SQIVND (reference sequence). The CDR3 sequence: CASSILVRDTQYF. As DNA, the CDR3 is TGTGCCAGTAGTATACTAGTACGGGATACGCAGTATTTT. The full variable domain, in which reference TRBV19 and TRBJ2-3 provide the parts outside the CDR3, is DGGITQSPKYLFRKEGQNVTLSCEQNLNHDAMYWYRQDPGQGLRLIYYSQIVNDFQKGDIAEGYSVSREKKESFPLTVTSAQKNPTAFYLCASSILVRDTQYFGPGTRLTVL.

A remark on this clone: Other DNA sequences of this sample code for an identical CDR3. The chain is built from TRBV5-1 and TRBJ1-3; D is unclear. V was shortened by 4 bases and J by 0 bases, with 8 bases between the two germline ends. The CDR3 has 14 amino acids. CDR1 is SGHRS and CDR2 is YFSETQ in the germline V gene. CDR3 DNA: TGCGCCAGCAGCCTCGGTTCCTCTGGAAACACCATATATTTT. Translated, it gives CASSLGSSGNTIYF.

V gene TRBV6-2 or TRBV6-3 combines with J gene TRBJ1-1, with a weak D call TRBD1 (5 bases). In germline, CDR1 is MNHEY, CDR2 SVGEGT. The germline V and J ends were trimmed by 4 bases and 1 base, with 10 bases remaining between them. This CDR3 contains 14 residues. The chain's CDR3 is CASSLDGANTEAFF. The CDR3 bases are TGTGCCAGCAGTTTGGATGGGGCGAACACTGAAGCTTTCTTT.

This chain links TRBV12-5 with TRBJ2-5; 13 nucleotides line up with TRBD2. Germline V CDR1 and CDR2: LGHNT, FRNRAP. This CDR3 contains 17 residues. After removal of 4 bases from V and 0 bases from J, the junction contained 5 bases not matched to a gene. The DNA for the CDR3 is TGTGCTAGTGGTTCGGGACTAGCGGGGAGGGACCAAGAGACCCAGTACTTC. As protein: CASGSGLAGRDQETQYF.

The chain is built from TRBV11-3 and TRBJ2-7; D may be TRBD1 (6 bases). CDR1 and CDR2 (germline): SGHNT, YENEEA. Between the trimmed V and J ends, which lost 0 bases and 4 bases, there was a span of 10 bases. The CDR3 has 14 amino acids. In DNA, the CDR3 is TGTGCCAGCAGCTTAGATGGGACAAGATACGAGCAGTACTTC. It translates to CASSLDGTRYEQYF.